This T cell receptor beta chain was identified in a study of T cell repertoires in cytomegalovirus infection. About this clonotype itself: Its specificity is not known.

Germline V gene lookup returns CDR1 MNHEY and CDR2 SVGEGT. The trim removed 2 bases at V and 6 bases at J, leaving 4 bases unmatched. This CDR3 comprises 14 residues. TCRdb independently ran MiXCR on the reads; one entry per CDR3 protein. The sample includes about 830,000 distinct CDR3 sequences, less than 35% of them seen just once. The receptor's source is a human donor in good health (CMV status not recorded). Some clones in this sample may be carry-over from other donors' samples. This sample comprised cultured CD8+ T cells from PBMCs, obtained from culture after CMV antigen stimulation. V usage is TRBV6-2 or TRBV6-3 and J usage is TRBJ2-1, with TRBD2 matching over 7 bases. CDR3 region: CASSYLPGGNEQFF. CDR3 DNA: TGTGCCAGCAGTTACCTCCCGGGAGGCAATGAGCAGTTCTTC.